The 32 T cell receptor beta chains given below trace back to one sample, sequenced in a study of T cell responses to AZD1222 COVID-19 vaccine. Sequencing used immunoSEQ multiplex PCR; TCRdb keeps in-frame clones, though not all of them. The profile shows approximately 90,000 clones, approximately 87% of them singletons. Specimen: peripheral blood, collected on day 0 of AZD1222 vaccination. The receptor source for this set is an adult in good health.

CDR3 DNA: TGCGCCAGCAGCCAAGATACGACAGCTTCTAACTATGGCTACACCTTC. It specifies CASSQDTTASNYGYTF. The rearrangement joins TRBV4-3 to TRBJ1-2; tentative D call: TRBD1 (5 bases). V gave up 0 bases and J gave up 0 bases, with 11 bases separating them. CDR1 LGHNA and CDR2 YSLEER come from the germline V gene. The CDR3 is 16 amino acids.

The V call is TRBV5-1, the J call TRBJ1-3, with D unresolved. This CDR3 region has 15 residues. Trimming took 3 bases from V and 2 from J, leaving 12 bases between them. Per the germline V gene, CDR1 is SGHRS and CDR2 is YFSETQ. The CDR3 nucleotides are TGCGCCAGCAGCTCGGACGGGTCTACTGGAAACACCATATATTTT. This gives the protein CASSSDGSTGNTIYF.

The chain links TRBV11-2 to TRBJ1-1; D may be TRBD1 (6 bases). Between the trimmed V and J ends, which lost 5 bases and 2 bases, there was a span of 24 bases. Germline CDR1 reads SGHAT; CDR2 reads FQNNGV. The CDR3 is made up of 18 amino acids. The CDR3 region is CASSIPAPGEARNTEAFF. CDR3 bases: TGTGCCAGCAGCATACCCGCCCCAGGGGAAGCCAGAAACACTGAAGCTTTCTTT. The variable domain in full, with the rest retrieved from reference TRBV11-2 and TRBJ1-1, is EAGVAQSPRYKIIEKRQSVAFWCNPISGHATLYWYQQILGQGPKLLIQFQNNGVVDDSQLPKDRFSAERLKGVDSTLKIQPAKLEDSAVYLCASSIPAPGEARNTEAFFGQGTRLTVV.

The DNA of the CDR3 is TGTGCCACCAGATCGACAGGGGGAAATTCACCCCTCCACTTT. This gives the protein CATRSTGGNSPLHF. This chain links TRBV25-1 with TRBJ1-6, with 9 bases that match TRBD1. The CDR3 covers 14 residues. The trim removed 10 bases at V and 7 bases at J, leaving 8 bases unmatched. Germline V gene lookup returns CDR1 MGHDK and CDR2 SYGVNS.

Of note for this clone: Other DNA sequences of this sample code for an identical CDR3. The J gene is TRBJ2-5, the V gene TRBV10-3; 9 nucleotides line up with TRBD1. CDR3 size: 14 residues. Germline lookup yields CDR1 ENHRY and CDR2 SYGVKD. V lost 0 bases to trimming and J lost 4 bases; unmatched junction nucleotides: 0. The CDR3 sequence is CAISESGQGETQYF. The CDR3, as DNA: TGTGCCATCAGTGAGTCGGGACAGGGAGAGACCCAGTACTTC.

The CDR3 reads CASSESVSYNEQFF. The CDR3 DNA is TGTGCCAGCTCCGAAAGTGTCTCCTACAATGAGCAGTTCTTC. The rearrangement uses TRBV18 and TRBJ2-1; D not certain. Germline V gene lookup returns CDR1 KGHSH and CDR2 LQKENI. The V end lost 6 bases, the J end lost 0 bases, and 9 bases lay between the germline ends. This CDR3 is built from 14 residues.

The V call is TRBV6-5, the J call TRBJ1-2, with D maybe TRBD1 (6 bases). CDR1 is MNHEY, CDR2 SVGAGI, per germline. The CDR3 covers 14 residues. Deletions cut 6 bases from V and 2 bases from J, with 13 bases between. The CDR3 region is CASSEGVQNYGYTF. The CDR3 nucleotides are TGTGCCAGCAGCGAGGGGGTACAGAACTATGGCTACACCTTC.

As concerns this clone: It may be a read error: a sequence one base away is much more abundant. Other DNA sequences in the same sample also yield this CDR3. This chain uses TRBV28 with TRBJ2-3, with TRBD2 as a possible D gene (6 bases). Germline CDR1 is MDHEN and CDR2 is SYDVKM. V was shortened by 7 bases and J by 0 bases, with 14 bases between the two germline ends. The CDR3 covers 15 residues. CDR3 amino acids: CASIEAGRSTDTQYF. DNA of the CDR3: TGTGCCAGCATAGAGGCGGGGCGAAGCACAGATACGCAGTATTTT.

The J gene is TRBJ2-7, the V gene TRBV28; D may correspond to TRBD1 or TRBD2 (7 bases each). Germline CDR1 is MDHEN and CDR2 is SYDVKM. V dropped 9 bases and J dropped 2 bases, with 17 bases sitting between them. CDR3 length: 14 residues. CDR3 amino acids: CASLKQGGAYEQYF. CDR3 DNA: TGTGCCAGTCTGAAGCAGGGGGGGGCCTACGAGCAGTACTTC. Full variable domain (rest looked up from reference TRBV28 and TRBJ2-7): DVKVTQSSRYLVKRTGEKVFLECVQDMDHENMFWYRQDPGLGLRLIYFSYDVKMKEKGDIPEGYSVSREKKERFSLILESASTNQTSMYLCASLKQGGAYEQYFGPGTRLTVT.

The rearrangement joins TRBV15 to TRBJ1-4, with D uncertain. With 1 base removed from V and 4 bases from J, the gap between germline ends came to 4 bases. CDR1 is LNHNV and CDR2 is YYDKDF in the germline V gene (reference sequence). This CDR3 has 13 residues. Written as DNA, the CDR3 is TGTGCCACCAGCAGAGGCAGTAATGAAAAACTGTTTTTT. Amino acid sequence: CATSRGSNEKLFF. Filled out from reference TRBV15 and TRBJ1-4, the complete variable domain reads DAMVIQNPRYQVTQFGKPVTLSCSQTLNHNVMYWYQQKSSQAPKLLFHYYDKDFNNEADTPDNFQSRRPNTSFCFLDIRSPGLGDTAMYLCATSRGSNEKLFFGSGTQLSVL.

The rearrangement joins TRBV4-2 to TRBJ1-3; D is unresolved. There are 12 residues in the CDR3. V gave up 0 bases and J gave up 8 bases, with 5 bases separating them. Per the germline V gene, CDR1 is LGHNA and CDR2 is YNFKEQ. The CDR3 protein is CASSQETDTIYF. CDR3 sequence (DNA): TGTGCCAGCAGCCAAGAAACGGACACCATATATTTT.

This chain uses TRBV27 with TRBJ1-5; a possible D gene is TRBD1 (5 bases). The CDR3 is 15 residues long. Trimming shortened V by 5 bases and J by 2 bases, and 13 bases separated the two germline ends. Germline values: CDR1 MNHEY, CDR2 SMNVEV (reference sequence). CDR3 sequence reads: CASSRGREGNQPQHF. CDR3 DNA: TGTGCCAGCAGTCGTGGCAGGGAAGGCAATCAGCCCCAGCATTTT.

The rearrangement joins TRBV15 to TRBJ1-1; tentative D call: TRBD1 (6 bases). The ends were cut back, 6 bases at V and 4 bases at J, with 18 bases in the middle. CDR3 length: 15 residues. Germline CDR1 reads LNHNV; CDR2 reads YYDKDF (reference sequence). In nucleotides, the CDR3 is TGTGCCACCAGTCTTCCAGGGGCCGAACGCACTGAAGCTTTCTTT. Translating it yields CATSLPGAERTEAFF.

This chain uses TRBV28 with TRBJ1-6, with D possibly matching TRBD1 (6 bases). Germline V gene lookup returns CDR1 MDHEN and CDR2 SYDVKM. CDR3 length: 14 amino acids. V dropped 7 bases and J dropped 13 bases, with 20 bases sitting between them. The CDR3 spells CASTTGHWRDPLHF. The CDR3 bases are TGTGCCAGCACCACGGGACACTGGCGGGATCCCCTCCACTTT.

The V and J genes are TRBV5-1 and TRBJ1-6; weak D call: TRBD1 (5 bases). Germline V CDR1 and CDR2: SGHRS, YFSETQ. The CDR3 covers 15 residues. V was pared by 1 base and J by 5 bases, with 10 bases between. Written as DNA, the CDR3 is TGCGCCAGCAGCTTGTGGGGCTCGGATAATTCACCCCTCCACTTT. Translation gives CASSLWGSDNSPLHF.

The chain has TRBV7-2 and TRBJ2-7; the D gene could be TRBD1 or TRBD2 (5 bases each). V dropped 5 bases and J dropped 5 bases, with 19 bases sitting between them. Per germline, CDR1 SGHTA and CDR2 FQGNSA. CDR3 size: 15 residues. CDR3 nucleotides: TGTGCCAGCAGCGAACCCGGGCAGGGACGTAACGAGCAGTACTTC. Its translation: CASSEPGQGRNEQYF.

This clone came up once. This chain connects TRBV7-2 to TRBJ1-5, with D tentatively TRBD1 (6 bases). The CDR3 is made up of 14 amino acids. The V end lost 10 bases, the J end lost 6 bases, and 19 bases lay between the germline ends. Germline CDR1 SGHTA, CDR2 FQGNSA. The CDR3 DNA is TGTGCCACTTCGACACAGGGCGTGGGTCAGCCCCAGCATTTT. Amino acid sequence: CATSTQGVGQPQHF.

This rearrangement joins TRBV28 to TRBJ1-2; D is perhaps TRBD1 (5 bases). From germline, CDR1 is MDHEN and CDR2 SYDVKM. Trimming removed 5 bases from V and 2 bases from J, with 12 bases in between. CDR3 size: 14 residues. In nucleotides, the CDR3 is TGTGCCAGCAGTCCCCGTGGGGGGAACTATGGCTACACCTTC. This sequence encodes CASSPRGGNYGYTF.

This chain links TRBV5-6 with TRBJ2-5, with D possibly TRBD1 on 6 matching bases. The V end was cut by 3 bases, the J end by 5 bases, with 17 bases between. Looked up from germline, CDR1 is SGHDT and CDR2 is YYEEEE. The CDR3 spans 15 residues. This CDR3 is CASSSGTPSVETQYF. CDR3 nucleotide sequence: TGTGCCAGCAGCTCCGGGACACCCTCGGTGGAGACCCAGTACTTC.

The chain employs TRBV30 and TRBJ2-6; 7 nucleotides align to TRBD1. V gave up 0 bases and J gave up 15 bases; unmatched junction bases: 11. The CDR3 loop spans 14 amino acids. CDR1 GTSNPN and CDR2 SVGIG come from the germline V gene (reference sequence). The CDR3 DNA sequence: TGTGCCTGGAGTGTACAGGGGCGGCTCCCGGCCCTGACTTTC. The encoded protein is CAWSVQGRLPALTF.

The CDR3 nucleotides read TGTGCCAGCAGCGTTCGTAGCGGGGGACAAGAGACCCAGTACTTC. Amino acids: CASSVRSGGQETQYF. This chain joins TRBV9 and TRBJ2-5; 9 bases align to TRBD2. In germline, CDR1 is SGDLS, CDR2 YYNGEE. V lost 2 bases to trimming and J lost 2 bases; unmatched junction nucleotides: 4. This CDR3 comprises 15 residues.

The V call is TRBV5-5, the J call TRBJ2-2; 7 nucleotides agree with TRBD1. This CDR3 has 16 residues. Per the germline V gene, CDR1 is SGHKS and CDR2 is YYEKEE (reference sequence). Trimming removed 2 bases from V and 6 bases from J; junction bases left unmatched: 10. As DNA, the CDR3 is TGTGCCAGCAGCTTCCCGCGAGGGGGCGGTCCCGGGGAGCTGTTTTTT. Translating it yields CASSFPRGGGPGELFF.

The chain couples TRBV10-3 to TRBJ1-2; D perhaps matches TRBD1 (5 bases). There are 13 residues in the CDR3. Germline CDR1 is ENHRY and CDR2 is SYGVKD. Trimming stripped 0 bases from V and 8 bases from J, with 10 bases between. The CDR3 is CAISESRGVGYTF. The CDR3 DNA sequence: TGTGCCATCAGTGAGTCAAGAGGGGTCGGCTACACCTTC.

The gene calls are TRBV28 and TRBJ2-7, with D tentatively TRBD2 (5 bases). The CDR3 is 15 residues long. V lost 3 bases to trimming and J lost 1 base, with 13 bases between them. Germline V gene sequence: CDR1 MDHEN, CDR2 SYDVKM. CDR3 DNA: TGTGCCAGCAGTTTGAGGAGGCTCCTTTCCTACGAGCAGTACTTC. Residues: CASSLRRLLSYEQYF. Variable domain in full (rest from reference TRBV28 and TRBJ2-7): DVKVTQSSRYLVKRTGEKVFLECVQDMDHENMFWYRQDPGLGLRLIYFSYDVKMKEKGDIPEGYSVSREKKERFSLILESASTNQTSMYLCASSLRRLLSYEQYFGPGTRLTVT.

The chain recombines TRBV11-2 with TRBJ1-1; D not resolved. V was clipped by 5 bases and J by 1 base, with 8 bases between them. The CDR3 contains 13 residues. In germline, CDR1 is SGHAT, CDR2 FQNNGV. The CDR3 DNA sequence: TGTGCCAGCAGCCCCCTCTGGAACACTGAAGCTTTCTTT. It codes for CASSPLWNTEAFF.

This clone came up a few times. V and J are TRBV15 and TRBJ1-5; D gene unclear. The V end was cut by 5 bases, the J end by 2 bases, with 22 bases between. This CDR3 spans 18 amino acids. In germline, CDR1 is LNHNV, CDR2 YYDKDF (reference sequence). The CDR3 spells CATSEPAGGRPGNQPQHF. The CDR3 DNA is TGTGCCACCAGCGAACCGGCGGGTGGCAGACCTGGCAATCAGCCCCAGCATTTT.

The chain combines TRBV19 with TRBJ1-1, with no clear D. Germline-derived CDR1 and CDR2 are LNHDA and SQIVND (reference sequence). The germline V and J ends were trimmed by 5 bases and 0 bases, with 10 bases remaining between them. CDR3 length: 14 amino acids. For the CDR3, the DNA is TGTGCCAGTAGTGTGTCGTTGATGAACACTGAAGCTTTCTTT. Its protein product is CASSVSLMNTEAFF.

This clone was seen only once. The chain has TRBV3-1 (or the pseudogene TRBV3-2) and TRBJ2-1, with 14 positions matching TRBD2. Germline V gene lookup returns CDR1 LGHDT and CDR2 YNNKEL (reference sequence). V gave up 4 bases and J gave up 7 bases; unmatched junction bases: 3. CDR3 size: 15 residues. The CDR3 nucleotides are TGTGCCAGCAGCCGGGGACTAGCGGGGGCTAATGAGCAGTTCTTC. Amino acids: CASSRGLAGANEQFF.

V and J are TRBV19 and TRBJ1-1; D is unresolved. The CDR3 has 15 residues. Trimming cost V 3 bases and J 1 base, with 12 bases left between them. Germline loops: CDR1 LNHDA, CDR2 SQIVND (reference sequence). CDR3 amino acids: CASSMIDKTNTEAFF. CDR3 sequence (DNA): TGTGCCAGTAGTATGATAGACAAGACGAACACTGAAGCTTTCTTT.

The chain links TRBV27 to TRBJ1-3; 9 bases align to TRBD1. The CDR3 contains 15 residues. Germline V CDR1 and CDR2: MNHEY, SMNVEV (reference sequence). With 5 bases clipped from V and 3 bases from J, the junction kept 5 bases outside the gene matches. CDR3 residues: CASSPAGQGGNTIYF. The DNA of the CDR3 is TGTGCCAGCAGTCCCGCGGGACAGGGTGGAAACACCATATATTTT.

The chain carries TRBV19 and TRBJ1-1; D is perhaps TRBD1 (5 bases). The CDR3 loop spans 13 amino acids. Germline V gene sequence: CDR1 LNHDA, CDR2 SQIVND (reference sequence). With 4 bases removed from V and 5 bases from J, the gap between germline ends came to 11 bases. The CDR3 DNA is TGTGCCAGTAGTACCTTAGGGGTAACTGAAGCTTTCTTT. It codes for CASSTLGVTEAFF.

The rearrangement joins TRBV27 to TRBJ1-5; D unresolved. The CDR3 covers 17 residues. Germline V gene lookup returns CDR1 MNHEY and CDR2 SMNVEV (reference sequence). Trimming pared 5 bases from V and 0 bases from J, leaving 17 bases between. The CDR3 bases are TGTGCCAGCAGTCCCCGGACGGTTCAATATAGCAATCAGCCCCAGCATTTT. It is translated as CASSPRTVQYSNQPQHF.